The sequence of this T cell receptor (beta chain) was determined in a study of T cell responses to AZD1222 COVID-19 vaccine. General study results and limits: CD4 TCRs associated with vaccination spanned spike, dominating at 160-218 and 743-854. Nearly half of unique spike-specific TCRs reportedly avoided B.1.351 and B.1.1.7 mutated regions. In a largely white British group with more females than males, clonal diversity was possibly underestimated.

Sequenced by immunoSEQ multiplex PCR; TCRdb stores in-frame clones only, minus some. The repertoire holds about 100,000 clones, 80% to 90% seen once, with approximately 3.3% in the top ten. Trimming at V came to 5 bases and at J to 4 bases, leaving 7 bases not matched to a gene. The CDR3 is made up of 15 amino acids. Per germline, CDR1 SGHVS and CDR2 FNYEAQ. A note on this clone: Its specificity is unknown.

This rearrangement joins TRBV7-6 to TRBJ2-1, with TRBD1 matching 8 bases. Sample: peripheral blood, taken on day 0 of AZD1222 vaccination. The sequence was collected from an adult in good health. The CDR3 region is CASSLGTGVYNEQFF. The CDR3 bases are TGTGCCAGCAGCCTGGGGACAGGAGTTTACAATGAGCAGTTCTTC.